This T cell receptor (beta chain) is from a study of blood T cell repertoires in COVID-19. Some clones are missing from TCRdb's copy, which holds only in-frame ones; the method was immunoSEQ multiplex PCR. This table has about 270,000 clones, more than 80% appearing once. Assignment of participants to cohorts was predicated upon participant-reported clinical history. This CDR3 contains 11 residues. Germline V gene lookup returns CDR1 LGHDT and CDR2 YNNKEL (reference sequence). Deletions cut 1 base from V and 7 bases from J, with 4 bases between. The chain employs TRBV3-1 (or the pseudogene TRBV3-2) and TRBJ1-2; no clear D gene. The specimen sequenced was PBMCs or T cells enriched from blood (not recorded which). The source of this sequence is a young woman who had recovered from COVID-19. CDR3 sequence reads: CASSQGSGYTF. In nucleotides, the CDR3 is TGTGCCAGCAGCCAAGGGAGTGGCTACACCTTC.